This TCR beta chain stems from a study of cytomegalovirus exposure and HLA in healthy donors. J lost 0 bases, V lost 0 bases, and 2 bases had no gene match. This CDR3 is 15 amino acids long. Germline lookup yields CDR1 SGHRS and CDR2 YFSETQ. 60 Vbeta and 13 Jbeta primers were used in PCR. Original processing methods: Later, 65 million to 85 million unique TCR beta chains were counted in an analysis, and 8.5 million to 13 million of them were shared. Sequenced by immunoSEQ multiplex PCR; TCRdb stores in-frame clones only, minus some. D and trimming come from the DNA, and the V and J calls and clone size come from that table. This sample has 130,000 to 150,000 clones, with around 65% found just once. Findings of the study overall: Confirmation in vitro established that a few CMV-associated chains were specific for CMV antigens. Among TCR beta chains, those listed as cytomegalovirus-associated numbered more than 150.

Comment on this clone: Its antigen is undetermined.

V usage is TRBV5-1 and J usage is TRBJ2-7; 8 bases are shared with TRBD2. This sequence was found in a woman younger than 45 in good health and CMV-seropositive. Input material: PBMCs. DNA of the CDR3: TGCGCCAGCAGCTTGGCTCTAGCGGGCTCCTACGAGCAGTACTTC. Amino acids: CASSLALAGSYEQYF.